Listed here is a single T cell receptor (beta chain). Its antigen remains unknown. The data are from a study of shared clonotypes between healthy human individuals. General study points: Naive subsets usually exceeded memory subsets in estimated richness.

This CDR3 comprises 12 residues. V lost 5 bases and J 5 bases, leaving 7 bases between the germline ends. The germline V gene has CDR1 SGHTA and CDR2 FQGNSA. Clones were sequenced by immunoSEQ multiplex PCR, and TCRdb holds only the in-frame ones, with some missing. Of under 2,500,000 clones in the sample, 90% to 97% are singletons; the top ten hold about 0.13%. The receptor was isolated from a young man in good health. Sample: naive CD4+ T cells sorted from blood. Specified subset: CD45RA+ positively selected. This chain links TRBV7-2 with TRBJ1-5; D gene ambiguous. Written as DNA, the CDR3 is TGTGCCAGCAGCCGCGATTATCAGCCCCAGCATTTT. This sequence encodes CASSRDYQPQHF.